This entry concerns a single T cell receptor beta chain. The V and J ends lost 0 bases and 5 bases, in that order; junction bases with no gene match: 6. Germline V CDR1 and CDR2: SEHNR, FQNEAQ (reference sequence). The CDR3 is made up of 17 amino acids. TCRdb keeps only in-frame clones here, not all; method: immunoSEQ multiplex PCR. This sample has 750,000 to 1,000,000 clones, with 90% to 95% found just once. This sample is part of a study of shared clonotypes between healthy human individuals. Naive CD8 cells comprised CD45RO-negative, CCR7-positively selected cells, excluding terminally differentiated effector memory CD45RA+ cells.

This receptor was identified in a man in his thirties or forties in good health. Sequenced material: naive CD8+ T cells sorted from blood. This chain connects TRBV7-9 to TRBJ2-7; TRBD2 aligns across 14 bases. The CDR3 DNA follows: TGTGCCAGCAGCTTAGCAGGACTAGCGGGAGGAGGCAACGAGCAGTACTTC. It codes for CASSLAGLAGGGNEQYF.